Sequencing of this T cell receptor (beta chain) was carried out in a study of OX40 agonist ivuxolimab in advanced cancers. TCRdb's copy holds only in-frame clones and misses some; the assay was immunoSEQ multiplex PCR. The sample holds 50,000 or so clones, over 80% seen once. This clone was observed a single time. Germline lookup yields CDR1 SGDLS and CDR2 YYNGEE. Deletions cut 3 bases from V and 0 bases from J, with 14 bases between. The CDR3 spans 16 residues. This chain links TRBV9 with TRBJ2-3, with D perhaps TRBD2 (5 bases). The clonotype comes from an adult with an advanced solid tumor such as melanoma, head and neck, liver or kidney cancer. Source: CD4+ or CD8+ T cells sorted from blood, taken in a trial of the OX40 agonist ivuxolimab. DNA of the CDR3: TGTGCCAGCAGCGGAGGGAGAGTTGCTAGCACAGATACGCAGTATTTT. This sequence encodes CASSGGRVASTDTQYF.